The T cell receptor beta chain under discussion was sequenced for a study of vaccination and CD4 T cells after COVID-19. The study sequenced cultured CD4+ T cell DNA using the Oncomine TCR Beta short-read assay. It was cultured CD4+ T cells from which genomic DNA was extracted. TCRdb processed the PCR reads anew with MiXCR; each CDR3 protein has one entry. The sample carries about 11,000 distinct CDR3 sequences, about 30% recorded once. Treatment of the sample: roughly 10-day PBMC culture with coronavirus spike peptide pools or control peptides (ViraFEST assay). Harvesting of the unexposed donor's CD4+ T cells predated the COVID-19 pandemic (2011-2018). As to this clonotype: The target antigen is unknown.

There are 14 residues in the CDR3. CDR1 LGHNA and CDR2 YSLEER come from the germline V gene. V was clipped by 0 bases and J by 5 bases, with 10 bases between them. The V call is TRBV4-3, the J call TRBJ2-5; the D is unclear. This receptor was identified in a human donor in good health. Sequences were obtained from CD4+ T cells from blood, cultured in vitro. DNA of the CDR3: TGCGCCAGCAGCCAAGAACGTGGGCGGGAGACCCAGTACTTC. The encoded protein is CASSQERGRETQYF.